The 30 T cell receptor beta chains presented below share a single source sample, sequenced in a study of early T cells in non-severe SARS-CoV-2 infection. Each CDR3 protein gets one entry after TCRdb re-called the 5' RACE reads with MiXCR. Of about 60,000 distinct CDR3 sequences listed, roughly 12% were seen once; the top ten hold approximately 4.8%. What was sequenced was whole blood. The source is an adult who was a healthcare worker with PCR-confirmed SARS-CoV-2 infection or an uninfected control (not recorded which).

Many counts were recorded for this clonotype. The chain carries TRBV10-3 and TRBJ2-7, with a tentative D call TRBD2 (6 bases). The germline V gene encodes CDR1 ENHRY and CDR2 SYGVKD. This CDR3 is built from 12 residues. With 10 bases removed from V and 4 bases from J, the gap between germline ends came to 14 bases. For the CDR3, the DNA is TGTGCCAACGGAGTCGGAGGGTACGAGCAGTACTTC. Translation gives CANGVGGYEQYF.

This clonotype was recorded many times. The chain employs TRBV10-3 and TRBJ2-7, with no clear D. The V and J ends lost 4 bases and 7 bases respectively, with 11 bases between them. The CDR3 spans 12 residues. Germline lookup yields CDR1 ENHRY and CDR2 SYGVKD. The CDR3 DNA follows: TGTGCCATCAGTGGTGACACCGTGGAGCAGTACTTC. Translated: CAISGDTVEQYF.

This clonotype appeared a few times. This sequence joins TRBV4-3 and TRBJ2-1; weak D call: TRBD1 (9 bases). Trimming left V 0 bases short and J 8 bases short, with 23 bases between. This CDR3 spans 18 amino acids. Germline lookup yields CDR1 LGHNA and CDR2 YSLEER. The CDR3 protein is CASSQDPPGQGTRDEQFF. For the CDR3, the DNA is TGCGCCAGCAGCCAAGATCCGCCCGGACAGGGGACTAGGGATGAGCAGTTCTTC.

This clonotype showed up many times. The chain joins TRBV29-1 to TRBJ1-5; D is unclear. The CDR3 spans 12 residues. CDR1 is SQVTM and CDR2 is ANQGSEA in the germline V gene. Deletions cut 4 bases from V and 3 bases from J, with 7 bases between. CDR3 region: CSVAGFNQPQHF. The CDR3 DNA follows: TGCAGCGTTGCCGGCTTCAATCAGCCCCAGCATTTT.

This clonotype was counted a few times. The rearrangement links TRBV5-5 to TRBJ1-5, with a possible D match to TRBD1 (6 bases). The V gene lost 5 bases and the J gene lost 4 bases, with 16 bases spanning the gap. The CDR3 totals 15 residues. Per the germline V gene, CDR1 is SGHKS and CDR2 is YYEKEE (reference sequence). The CDR3 nucleotides are TGTGCCAGCAGTACGCAAGGGGGGTTGAATCAGCCCCAGCATTTT. Translation: CASSTQGGLNQPQHF.

J is TRBJ1-2 and V is TRBV12-3 or TRBV12-4, with 10 bases matching TRBD1. Trimming cost V 5 bases and J 7 bases; bases outside gene matches: 4. This CDR3 has 13 amino acids. CDR3 in amino acids: CASSTRTGGGYTF. The DNA of the CDR3 is TGTGCCAGCAGTACCCGGACAGGGGGTGGCTACACCTTC.

In this sample, this clonotype turned up many times. V and J are TRBV20-1 and TRBJ2-4, with 9 bases matching TRBD1. In germline, CDR1 is DFQATT, CDR2 SNEGSKA (reference sequence). The CDR3 sequence is 12 residues long. V was clipped by 6 bases and J by 10 bases; unmatched bases: 7. CDR3 bases: TGCAGTGCGACGGGACAGGGCAGGATTCAGTACTTC. Translated, it gives CSATGQGRIQYF.

This clonotype was counted a few times. The rearrangement uses TRBV14 and TRBJ2-1; 10 nucleotides match TRBD2. Unmatched junction bases numbered 0, after V lost 1 base and J lost 3 bases. The CDR3 length is 15 residues. The V gene's germline CDR1 is SGHDN and CDR2 FVKESK. The CDR3 DNA follows: TGTGCCAGCAGCCAAGTAGCGGGAGGCTACAATGAGCAGTTCTTC. Its protein is CASSQVAGGYNEQFF.

The sample holds many counts of this clonotype. CDR3: CASSATGVRGQPQHF. The CDR3 bases are TGTGCCAGTAGTGCGACAGGGGTGAGGGGTCAGCCCCAGCATTTT. The chain joins TRBV19 to TRBJ1-5; TRBD1 agrees at 8 bases. The V gene's germline CDR1 is LNHDA and CDR2 SQIVND (reference sequence). The CDR3 runs to 15 residues. V shed 5 bases and J 6 bases; nucleotides not matched to a gene: 9.

The CDR3 nucleotides read TGTGCCAGCAGCTTTCAAAACCGGAGGAGCTCCTACAATGAGCAGTTCTTC. Its protein product is CASSFQNRRSSYNEQFF. This chain connects TRBV7-8 to TRBJ2-1, with D maybe TRBD2 (5 bases). The ends were cut back, 3 bases at V and 0 bases at J, with 15 bases in the middle. The germline V gene has CDR1 SGHVS and CDR2 FQNEAQ. This CDR3 has 17 amino acids.

V and J are TRBV9 and TRBJ2-5, with TRBD2 matching 7 bases. The CDR3 has 15 amino acids. CDR1 is SGDLS and CDR2 is YYNGEE in the germline V gene. Trimming took 0 bases from V and 1 from J; bases not matched to a gene: 3. The CDR3: CASSVEASGQETQYF. The CDR3 DNA reads TGTGCCAGCAGCGTAGAGGCTAGCGGCCAAGAGACCCAGTACTTC.

This clonotype appeared a few times. The chain links TRBV6-5 to TRBJ1-5; D gene unclear. The CDR3 extends over 13 amino acids. Trimming shortened V by 5 bases and J by 4 bases, and 9 bases separated the two germline ends. Germline V CDR1 and CDR2: MNHEY, SVGAGI. The CDR3 sequence: CASSTNRNQPQHF. The CDR3 DNA reads TGTGCCAGCAGTACCAACAGAAATCAGCCCCAGCATTTT.

This clonotype was observed at least ten times. This chain links TRBV5-1 with TRBJ2-7; no reliable D call. Germline V lookup: CDR1 SGHRS, CDR2 YFSETQ. Trimming took off 1 base at V and 1 base at J, with 9 bases between the two ends. The CDR3 sequence is 14 residues long. CDR3 sequence: CASSLTTFSYEQYF. The CDR3 DNA follows: TGCGCCAGCAGCTTGACTACTTTTTCCTACGAGCAGTACTTC.

This clonotype was found many times. The rearrangement joins TRBV5-5 to TRBJ1-2, with 12 bases identical to TRBD1. CDR1 and CDR2 from the germline V gene are SGHKS and YYEKEE (reference sequence). There are 20 residues in the CDR3. V shed 2 bases and J 2 bases; nucleotides not matched to a gene: 16. CDR3 nucleotide sequence: TGTGCCAGCAGCTTAAGTTTCGGATCGGGGACAGGGGGCGAAAACTATGGCTACACCTTC. Its protein product is CASSLSFGSGTGGENYGYTF.

The rearrangement links TRBV29-1 to TRBJ2-1, with D perhaps TRBD1 (6 bases). The length of the CDR3 is 14 residues. The ends were cut back, 6 bases at V and 5 bases at J, with 17 bases in the middle. In germline, CDR1 is SQVTM, CDR2 ANQGSEA. The CDR3 DNA reads as TGCAGCGTCATATCCGGGACATCTAACAATGAGCAGTTCTTC. Translated: CSVISGTSNNEQFF.

This clonotype was picked up many times. The chain joins TRBV4-1 to TRBJ2-5, with 7 bases fitting TRBD1. The germline V gene has CDR1 MGHRA and CDR2 YSYEKL. Unmatched junction bases numbered 14, after V lost 5 bases and J lost 5 bases. The CDR3 covers 16 residues. This CDR3 is CASSVSGTDPRETQYF. CDR3 DNA sequence: TGCGCCAGCAGCGTATCCGGGACAGACCCTCGGGAGACCCAGTACTTC.

This sequence joins TRBV6-1 and TRBJ1-1; D perhaps matches TRBD1 (6 bases). V dropped 6 bases and J dropped 0 bases, with 11 bases sitting between them. Germline V CDR1 and CDR2: MNHNS, SASEGT. The CDR3 loop spans 14 amino acids. The CDR3 loop reads CASSRDTMNTEAFF. In nucleotides, the CDR3 is TGTGCCAGCAGCCGGGACACAATGAACACTGAAGCTTTCTTT.

The table lists this clonotype with a few counts. The chain couples TRBV11-3 to TRBJ2-7; possibly TRBD1 for D (7 bases). Trimming removed 5 bases from V and 2 bases from J, with 13 bases in between. Germline V gives CDR1 SGHNT, CDR2 YENEEA. This CDR3 spans 14 amino acids. CDR3 sequence: CASSPGGTTYEQYF. CDR3 in DNA: TGTGCCAGCAGCCCAGGGGGGACGACCTACGAGCAGTACTTC.

This clonotype was seen a few times. This chain links TRBV4-3 with TRBJ1-1, with D uncertain. This CDR3 spans 15 amino acids. Trimming shortened V by 0 bases and J by 4 bases, and 12 bases separated the two germline ends. Germline CDR1 is LGHNA and CDR2 is YSLEER. CDR3 coding DNA: TGCGCCAGCAGCCAAGATCGGACGGATATCACTGAAGCTTTCTTT. This encodes CASSQDRTDITEAFF.

This clonotype was found a few times. The chain is built from TRBV7-2 and TRBJ2-5, with TRBD2 matching over 12 bases. With 4 bases clipped from V and 5 bases from J, the junction kept 14 bases outside the gene matches. Per germline, CDR1 SGHTA and CDR2 FQGNSA. The CDR3 extends over 18 amino acids. The CDR3 sequence is CASSWTRLAGAEGETQYF. The DNA of the CDR3 is TGTGCCAGCAGCTGGACACGACTAGCGGGGGCCGAGGGGGAGACCCAGTACTTC.

This clonotype was counted only a few times. The chain is built from TRBV7-9 and TRBJ2-3; 11 nucleotides agree with TRBD2. Germline values: CDR1 SEHNR, CDR2 FQNEAQ (reference sequence). The CDR3 length is 15 residues. J lost 5 bases, V lost 5 bases, and 6 bases had no gene match. In nucleotides, the CDR3 is TGTGCCAGCAGCATTTATAGCGGGAGGGGAGATACGCAGTATTTT. This sequence encodes CASSIYSGRGDTQYF. Variable domain in full (rest from reference TRBV7-9 and TRBJ2-3): DTGVSQNPRHKITKRGQNVTFRCDPISEHNRLYWYRQTLGQGPEFLTYFQNEAQLEKSRLLSDRFSAERPKGSFSTLEIQRTEQGDSAMYLCASSIYSGRGDTQYFGPGTRLTVL.

CDR3 DNA sequence: TGTGCCTGGAGTTTAGAAGGTCCTGGGGCCAACGTCCTGACTTTC. Translation: CAWSLEGPGANVLTF. The chain has TRBV30 and TRBJ2-6; D remains ambiguous. The germline V and J ends were trimmed by 2 bases and 2 bases, with 10 bases remaining between them. This CDR3 has 15 residues. Germline loops: CDR1 GTSNPN, CDR2 SVGIG (reference sequence).

This clonotype was counted ten times or more. V gene TRBV7-2 combines with J gene TRBJ2-2; tentative D call: TRBD1 (5 bases). Trimming pared 2 bases from V and 13 bases from J, leaving 8 bases between. Per germline, CDR1 SGHTA and CDR2 FQGNSA. The CDR3 is 11 residues long. The CDR3 DNA is TGTGCCAGCAGCTTACAGGGATGGCTGTTTTTT. Translation gives CASSLQGWLFF.

CDR3 DNA sequence: TGCAGTGCTTCACTAGCGGGAGGGCCCTTTGGCGAGCAGTACTTC. Translated: CSASLAGGPFGEQYF. The V and J genes are TRBV20-1 and TRBJ2-7; 13 bases line up with TRBD2. V shed 5 bases, J shed 6 bases, and the junction held 10 bases outside the gene matches. This CDR3 has 15 amino acids. CDR1 is DFQATT, CDR2 SNEGSKA, per germline (reference sequence).

The chain has TRBV18 and TRBJ2-3; tentatively, D is TRBD1 (5 bases). The CDR3 loop spans 14 amino acids. V was pared by 3 bases and J by 1 base, with 8 bases between. Per the germline V gene, CDR1 is KGHSH and CDR2 is LQKENI. The CDR3 DNA is TGTGCCAGCTCACCCGACAGCCGCACAGATACGCAGTATTTT. Amino acids: CASSPDSRTDTQYF.

The table lists this clonotype with many counts. The V and J genes are TRBV5-4 and TRBJ2-5, with 7 bases lining up with TRBD2. The CDR3 sequence is 15 residues long. J lost 3 bases, V lost 1 base, and 6 bases had no gene match. Germline CDR1 SGHNT, CDR2 YYREEE (reference sequence). This CDR3 reads CASSLMGLPEETQYF. CDR3 DNA: TGTGCCAGCAGCTTGATGGGACTACCCGAAGAGACCCAGTACTTC.

Written as DNA, the CDR3 is TGTGCCAGCAGTTATCCCCCTGTCGACATTCAGTACTTC. Encoded protein: CASSYPPVDIQYF. The J gene is TRBJ2-4, the V gene TRBV6-2 or TRBV6-3, with no clear D. V was trimmed by 3 bases and J by 8 bases, leaving 11 bases between them. This CDR3 has 13 amino acids. Germline V gene data show CDR1 as MNHEY and CDR2 as SVGEGT.

The rearrangement links TRBV7-2 to TRBJ2-3, with D possibly TRBD2 on 5 matching bases. The CDR3 is 16 amino acids. V lost 3 bases, J lost 3 bases, and 16 bases lay in between. The germline CDR1 and CDR2 sequences are SGHTA and FQGNSA. This CDR3 is CASSFKSGDITDTQYF. CDR3 in DNA: TGTGCCAGCAGCTTCAAATCCGGGGATATAACAGATACGCAGTATTTT.

This clonotype was detected only a few times. J is TRBJ2-3 and V is TRBV30, with 8 bases identical to TRBD2. The CDR3 contains 16 residues. The trim removed 4 bases at V and 2 bases at J, leaving 11 bases unmatched. Germline lookup yields CDR1 GTSNPN and CDR2 SVGIG (reference sequence). The CDR3 reads CAWKGLAGSLTDTQYF. DNA for the CDR3: TGTGCCTGGAAGGGTCTAGCGGGTTCTCTCACAGATACGCAGTATTTT.

This rearrangement joins TRBV30 to TRBJ1-2, with D tentatively TRBD1 (5 bases). The CDR3 totals 12 residues. Germline loops: CDR1 GTSNPN, CDR2 SVGIG (reference sequence). Trimming cost V 3 bases and J 8 bases, with 13 bases left between them. CDR3 amino acids: CAWSPGTAGYTF. The CDR3 DNA sequence: TGTGCCTGGAGCCCGGGGACGGCGGGCTACACCTTC.